This TCR beta chain is drawn from a study of cytomegalovirus exposure and HLA in healthy donors. The study, taken as a whole, reports: Cytomegalovirus status was reportedly diagnosed by the classifier with high specificity and sensitivity. Follow-up analysis seemed to connect common viral pathogens with several of the most significant clusters identified.

V gave up 5 bases and J gave up 4 bases; unmatched junction bases: 7. The CDR3 loop spans 15 amino acids. Per the germline V gene, CDR1 is LNHNV and CDR2 is YYDKDF (reference sequence). As concerns this clone: What it binds is not known.

PCR primers comprised 60 Vbeta and 13 Jbeta primers. This table comes from immunoSEQ multiplex PCR, and its TCRdb copy is limited to in-frame clones, with some not included. The repertoire holds 150,000 to 200,000 clones, with about 80% as singletons. Source material: PBMCs. V usage is TRBV15 and J usage is TRBJ1-1; 10 positions agree with TRBD1. The TCR was taken from a young woman in good health and CMV-seropositive. In DNA, the CDR3 is TGTGCCACCAGCGCGGGACAGGGGTTGATCACTGAAGCTTTCTTT. Its protein is CATSAGQGLITEAFF.